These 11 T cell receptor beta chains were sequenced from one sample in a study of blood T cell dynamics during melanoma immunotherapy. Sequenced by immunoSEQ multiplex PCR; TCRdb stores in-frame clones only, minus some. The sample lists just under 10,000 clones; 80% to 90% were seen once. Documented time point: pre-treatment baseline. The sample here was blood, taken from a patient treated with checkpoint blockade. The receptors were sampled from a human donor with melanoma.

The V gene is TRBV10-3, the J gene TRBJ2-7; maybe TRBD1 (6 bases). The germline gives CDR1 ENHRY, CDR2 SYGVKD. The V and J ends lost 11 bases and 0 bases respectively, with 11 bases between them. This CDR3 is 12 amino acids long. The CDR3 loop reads CAGGRSSYEQYF. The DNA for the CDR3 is TGTGCCGGGGGCAGGAGCTCCTACGAGCAGTACTTC.

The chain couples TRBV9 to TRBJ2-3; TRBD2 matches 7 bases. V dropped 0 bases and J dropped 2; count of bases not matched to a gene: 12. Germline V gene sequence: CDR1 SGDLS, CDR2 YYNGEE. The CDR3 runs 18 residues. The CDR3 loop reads CASSVALASGVPTDTQYF. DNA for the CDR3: TGTGCCAGCAGCGTAGCTCTGGCTAGCGGAGTCCCCACAGATACGCAGTATTTT.

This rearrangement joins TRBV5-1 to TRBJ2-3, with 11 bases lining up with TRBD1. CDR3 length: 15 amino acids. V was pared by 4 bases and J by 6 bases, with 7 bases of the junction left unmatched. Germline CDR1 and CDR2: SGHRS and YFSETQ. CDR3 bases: TGCGCCAGCAGCCCCCGGACAGGGGGCGTCGATACGCAGTATTTT. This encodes CASSPRTGGVDTQYF.

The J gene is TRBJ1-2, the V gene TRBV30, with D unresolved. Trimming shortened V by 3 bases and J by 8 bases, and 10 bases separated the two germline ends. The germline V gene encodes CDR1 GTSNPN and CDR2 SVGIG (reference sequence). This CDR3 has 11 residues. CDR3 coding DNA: TGTGCCTGGAGCCGACGGTTGGGCTACACCTTC. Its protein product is CAWSRRLGYTF.

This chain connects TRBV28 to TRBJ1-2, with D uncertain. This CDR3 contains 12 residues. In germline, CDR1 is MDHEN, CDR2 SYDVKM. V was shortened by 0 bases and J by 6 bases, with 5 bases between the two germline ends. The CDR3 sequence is CASSLWEHGYTF. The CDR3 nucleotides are TGTGCCAGCAGTTTATGGGAGCATGGCTACACCTTC.

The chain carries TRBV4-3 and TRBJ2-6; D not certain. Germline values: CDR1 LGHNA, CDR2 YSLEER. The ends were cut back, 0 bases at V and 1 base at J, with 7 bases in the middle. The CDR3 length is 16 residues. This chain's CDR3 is CASSQEAGSGANVLTF. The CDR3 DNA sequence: TGCGCCAGCAGCCAAGAAGCTGGGTCTGGGGCCAACGTCCTGACTTTC.

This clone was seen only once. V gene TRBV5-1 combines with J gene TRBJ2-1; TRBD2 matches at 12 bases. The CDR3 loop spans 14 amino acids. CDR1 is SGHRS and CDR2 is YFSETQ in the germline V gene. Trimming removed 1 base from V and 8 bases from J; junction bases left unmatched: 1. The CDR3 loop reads CASSLLAGGYEQFF. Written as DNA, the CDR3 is TGCGCCAGCAGCTTGCTAGCGGGAGGGTATGAGCAGTTCTTC. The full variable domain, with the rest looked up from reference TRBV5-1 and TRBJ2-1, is KAGVTQTPRYLIKTRGQQVTLSCSPISGHRSVSWYQQTPGQGLQFLFEYFSETQRNKGNFPGRFSGRQFSNSRSEMNVSTLELGDSALYLCASSLLAGGYEQFFGPGTRLTVL.

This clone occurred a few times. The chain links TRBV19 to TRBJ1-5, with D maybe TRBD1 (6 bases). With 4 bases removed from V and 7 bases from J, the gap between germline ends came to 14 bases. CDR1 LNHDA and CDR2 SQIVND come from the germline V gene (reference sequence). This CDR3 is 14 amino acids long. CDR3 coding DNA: TGTGCCAGTAGTAAACACAGGGACGGGCAGCCCCAGCATTTT. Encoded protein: CASSKHRDGQPQHF.

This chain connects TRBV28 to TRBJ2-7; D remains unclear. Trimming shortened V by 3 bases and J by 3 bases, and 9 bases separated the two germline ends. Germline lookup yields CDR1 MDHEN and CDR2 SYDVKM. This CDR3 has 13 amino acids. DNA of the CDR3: TGTGCCAGCAGTTTGGCGCAGGTCTACGAGCAGTACTTC. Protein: CASSLAQVYEQYF.

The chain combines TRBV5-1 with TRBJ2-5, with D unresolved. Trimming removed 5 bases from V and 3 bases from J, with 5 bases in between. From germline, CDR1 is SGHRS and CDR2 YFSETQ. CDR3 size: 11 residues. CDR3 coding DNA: TGCGCCAGCAGGGCGGAAGAGACCCAGTACTTC. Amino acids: CASRAEETQYF.

The CDR3, as DNA: TGCGCCAGCAGCTCCGGGACTAGCGGGAGGGCCTCCTACAATGAGCAGTTCTTC. Amino acid sequence: CASSSGTSGRASYNEQFF. The chain employs TRBV5-1 and TRBJ2-1, with 16 bases matching TRBD2. The germline gives CDR1 SGHRS, CDR2 YFSETQ. The CDR3 length is 18 residues. V trimming: 3 bases; J trimming: 0 bases; junction bases outside the gene matches: 3.